Listed below are T cell receptor beta chains from one sample, sequenced in a study of CD8 T cell repertoires and HIV-1 epitope variants. Profiling relied on immunoSEQ multiplex PCR, and the TCRdb table lists in-frame clones only, not all of them. The repertoire has roughly 4,900 clones, 66% of them found once; the top ten carry around two fifths. Antigens for these TCRs are unknown. Input material: cultured CD8+ T cells derived from PBMCs. The receptors shown here come from a male donor with HIV. Both conserved end residues are part of each CDR3. The D gene is left open where the match is weak. Clone size is given for some rows only: seen once, a few or many times, or a class if the clone is expanded.

V gene	clone size	J gene	D gene	CDR3 DNA	CDR3 protein
TRBV7-6	-	TRBJ2-5	-	TGTGCCAGCAGCTTATTCGGGCAGGGGATAGAGACCCAGTACTTC	CASSLFGQGIETQYF
TRBV7-9	-	TRBJ2-1	TRBD1	TGTGCCAGCAGGGTGGACAGGGGGCTTGATGAGCAGTTCTTC	CASRVDRGLDEQFF
TRBV7-3	-	TRBJ1-1	TRBD1	TGTGCCAGCAGCCCACAGGGGGTGGCAGAAGCTTTCTTT	CASSPQGVAEAFF
TRBV7-8	once	TRBJ2-5	-	TGTGCCAGCAGCTTAAGGGCCGCCCCTGAGACCCAGTACTTC	CASSLRAAPETQYF
TRBV19	-	TRBJ1-3	-	TGTGCCAGTAGTCTCCGGGACGGTGGAAACACCATATATTTT	CASSLRDGGNTIYF
TRBV7-9	few	TRBJ1-4	-	TGTGCCAGCAGCTTACAGGAGGGAGGGAAACTGTTTTTT	CASSLQEGGKLFF
TRBV12-5	-	TRBJ1-2	TRBD1	TGTGCTAGTGGTTTGTTGGGACAGGGGAATGGCTACACCTTC	CASGLLGQGNGYTF
TRBV19	-	TRBJ2-3	TRBD2	TGTGCCAGTAGTATAGCCCCTCTTGCGGGAGGGGTAAATAGGGCAGATACGCAGTATTTT	CASSIAPLAGGVNRADTQYF
TRBV29-1	-	TRBJ2-7	TRBD2	TGCAGCGGGAGGACTAGCGGGGTCGAGCAGTACTTC	CSGRTSGVEQYF
TRBV14	-	TRBJ2-7	-	TGTGCCAGCAGCCAATCGGGCAGTTACTACGAGCAGTACTTC	CASSQSGSYYEQYF
TRBV4-3	-	TRBJ2-7	-	TGCGCCAGCAGCCAAGATCGCTACGAGCAGTACTTC	CASSQDRYEQYF
TRBV4-1	-	TRBJ2-3	TRBD2	TGCGCCAGCAGCCAAGATGGGAGCGGGAGTTGGGCAGATACGCAGTATTTT	CASSQDGSGSWADTQYF
TRBV29-1	once	TRBJ2-7	-	TGCAGCGTTGAAGGGCCTTTGAGGGGAGCTAAAAAGGAGCAGTACTTC	CSVEGPLRGAKKEQYF